The rows below give T cell receptor beta chains drawn from one sample of a study of tumor-infiltrating lymphocytes in primary liver carcinoma. In TCRdb, the multiplex PCR reads were re-called with MiXCR into one record per CDR3 protein. The sample shows about 120,000 distinct CDR3 sequences, around 70% of them seen only once. Sequencing input: tumor-adjacent normal liver tissue. The receptors were sampled from a woman aged 60-75 years with primary liver carcinoma and hepatitis B virus infection. CDR3s include the opening cysteine and the closing phenylalanine or tryptophan. A D gene is named only where the DNA matches it firmly. Clone size, where shown, is once, few, many, or a class for clones that have expanded.

V,D,size,J,CDR3,DNA
TRBV11-3,NA,NA,TRBJ2-1,CASTIQSSGSRNEQFF,TGTGCCAGCACCATACAATCTTCAGGGAGCCGCAATGAGCAGTTCTTC
TRBV6-1,NA,NA,TRBJ2-7,CASSDPGGSSYKQYF,TGTGCCAGCAGTGACCCAGGTGGTAGCTCCTACAAGCAGTATTTC
TRBV6-1,TRBD1,once,TRBJ1-5,CASSWSGGSLGYSNQPQHF,TGCGCCAGCAGCTGGTCAGGGGGCTCCTTAGGCTATAGCAATCAGCCCCAGCATTTT
TRBV11-2,NA,NA,TRBJ2-1,CASSHRRAYDEQFF,TGTGCCAGCAGCCATCGAAGGGCCTACGATGAGCAGTTCTTC
TRBV6-1,NA,NA,TRBJ1-1,CVSRQGIITEAFF,TGTGTCAGTAGGCAGGGTATTATCACTGAAGCTTTCTTT
TRBV12-3/TRBV12-4,NA,many,TRBJ2-2,CASSFAAGGTNTGELFF,TGTGCCAGCAGTTTCGCGGCAGGGGGGACGAACACCGGGGAGCTGTTTTTT
TRBV9,NA,NA,TRBJ2-3,CASSVSALDTDTQCF,TGTGCCAGCAGCGTTAGCGCCCTGGACACAGATACGCAGTGTTTT
TRBV6-2/TRBV6-3,NA,NA,TRBJ2-2,CVSRQTASTGELFF,TGTGTCAGCAGACAGACGGCCTCCACCGGGGAGTTGTTTTTT
TRBV6-1,NA,NA,TRBJ2-7,CTISEAAGRGASLGRYEHYF,TGTACCATCAGTGAAGCCGCTGGCCGGGGGGCTAGTCTGGGCCGCTACGAGCATTACTTC
TRBV28,NA,NA,TRBJ2-7,CASSLVEVMYEQYF,TGTGCCAGCAGTTTGGTAGAGGTCATGTACGAGCAGTACTTC
TRBV7-2,TRBD1,NA,TRBJ2-1,CASSSAGQGTKQFF,TGTGCCAGCAGCTCCGCGGGACAGGGTACAAAGCAGTTCTTC
TRBV11-2,TRBD2,NA,TRBJ2-1,CAISRLASGYNEQFF,TGTGCCATTAGCCGACTAGCGTCAGGATACAATGAGCAGTTCTTC
TRBV28,NA,NA,TRBJ2-2,CANSLGRELFF,TGTGCCAACAGTTTGGGTCGGGAGCTGTTTTTT
TRBV11-2,NA,once,TRBJ2-5,CASSLIPGPGVQYF,TGTGCCAGTAGCTTAATTCCGGGACCAGGGGTCCAGTACTTC
TRBV12-3/TRBV12-4,NA,NA,TRBJ2-3,CVSSSTLRGTDTQYF,TGTGTCAGCAGTTCCACCCTAAGGGGAACAGATACGCAGTATTTT
TRBV20-1,NA,NA,TRBJ2-3,CSARDHRVTQYF,TGCAGTGCTAGAGATCACAGGGTTACGCAGTATTTT
TRBV11-2,NA,NA,TRBJ2-1,CASSSGMHNEQFF,TGTGCCAGCAGCAGTGGGATGCACAATGAGCAGTTCTTC
TRBV11-2,NA,NA,TRBJ2-3,CAGSPWADTQYF,TGTGCTGGCAGCCCCTGGGCGGATACGCAATATTTT
TRBV6-5,NA,NA,TRBJ2-7,CASGTLHQGYEQYF,TGTGCCAGCGGTACCCTCCATCAGGGTTACGAGCAATACTTC
TRBV11-2,NA,NA,TRBJ2-2,CASSPPRGPTGKLLF,TGTGCCAGCAGCCCTCCGCGAGGACCGACCGGGAAGCTGCTTTTT
TRBV7-9,NA,NA,TRBJ1-2,CASSFPRGDGYGYTF,TGTGCCAGCAGCTTCCCTAGGGGGGACGGCTATGGCTACACCTTC
TRBV5-4,NA,few,TRBJ2-1,CANSSNARNEQFF,TGTGCCAACAGCTCGAATGCTAGGAATGAGCAGTTCTTC
TRBV29-1,NA,NA,TRBJ2-1,CSVEDLVGEYNGQFF,TGCAGCGTTGAAGATTTGGTAGGTGAATACAATGGGCAGTTCTTC
TRBV11-2,NA,NA,TRBJ1-1,CASSTHQHGHLLFWGYEAFF,TGTGCCAGCAGCACACATCAGCACGGACACCTTCTCTTTTGGGGCTATGAAGCTTTCTTT
TRBV12-3/TRBV12-4,NA,many,TRBJ2-6,CASSRKGANVLTF,TGTGCCAGCAGCCGCAAAGGGGCCAACGTCCTGACTTTC
TRBV28,TRBD2,many,TRBJ2-7,CASSGTSGGLTYEQYF,TGTGCCAGCAGTGGGACTAGCGGGGGCCTGACCTACGAGCAGTACTTC
TRBV4-1,NA,NA,TRBJ2-7,CAGSQERTLSSYEQYF,TGCGCCGGCAGCCAAGAGCGGACCTTAAGCTCCTACGAGCAGTACTTC
TRBV6-6,TRBD1,few,TRBJ1-5,CASRHAQGNNQPQHF,TGTGCCAGCAGACACGCACAGGGGAACAATCAGCCCCAGCATTTT
TRBV28,NA,NA,TRBJ1-1,CACSLWGRSGLSRGNTEAFF,TGTGCCTGCAGTCTTTGGGGAAGATCGGGCCTCTCAAGGGGGAACACTGAAGCTTTCTTT
TRBV4-1,NA,NA,TRBJ2-1,CASSRAEGSYNEQLF,TGCGCCAGCAGCCGAGCCGAGGGCTCCTATAATGAGCAGCTCTTC
TRBV5-5,NA,few,TRBJ2-3,CASSFVAKGGTDTQYF,TGTGCCAGCAGCTTTGTCGCGAAGGGGGGCACAGATACGCAGTATTTT
TRBV7-6,TRBD2,NA,TRBJ2-1,CASSRAGTSGDNKQFF,TGTGCGAGCAGCCGTGCGGGGACTAGCGGTGACAATAAGCAGTTCTTC
TRBV6-2/TRBV6-3,NA,NA,TRBJ2-3,CASSDSLDTQYF,TGTGCCAGTAGTGACTCACTAGATACGCAGTATTTT
TRBV24-1,TRBD1,NA,TRBJ2-1,CAVSDRTDRGGNERFF,TGTGCCGTCAGTGACCGAACGGACAGGGGGGGGAATGAGCGGTTCTTC
TRBV12-3/TRBV12-4,NA,NA,TRBJ2-1,CAITITGSLVNEQFF,TGTGCCATCACCATCACAGGGTCCCTTGTCAATGAGCAGTTCTTT
TRBV29-1,TRBD1,NA,TRBJ2-7,CSVQGGDRGTYEQYF,TGCAGCGTTCAAGGGGGGGACAGGGGGACGTACGAGCAGTACTTC
TRBV15,NA,NA,TRBJ2-7,CATSSGTTYQQYF,TGTGCCACTAGCTCCGGGACAACCTACCAGCAGTACTTC
TRBV11-3,TRBD2,NA,TRBJ2-1,CASSPDTSGNYEQFF,TGTGCCAGCAGCCCAGATACTAGCGGGAACTATGAGCAGTTCTTT
TRBV5-1,TRBD2,NA,TRBJ2-3,CASSLPTSGTRTDTQYF,TGCGCCAGCAGCTTGCCGACTAGCGGGACACGCACAGATACGCAGTATTTT
TRBV7-2,NA,NA,TRBJ2-1,CANSFRGDIYNEQFF,TGTGCCAACAGCTTTCGAGGGGACATCTACAATGAGCAGTTCTTC
TRBV6-2/TRBV6-3,NA,NA,TRBJ1-1,CASSYLWPGATGSIEAFF,TGTGCCAGCAGTTACCTTTGGCCCGGGGCGACTGGGAGCATTGAAGCTTTCTTT
TRBV29-1,TRBD1,NA,TRBJ2-3,CSVEIRGRGTDTLYF,TGCAGCGTTGAAATCAGGGGGCGAGGTACAGATACGCTGTATTTT
TRBV5-6,NA,once,TRBJ1-1,CASRSRTNEAFF,TGTGCCAGCAGGAGCAGGACTAACGAAGCTTTCTTT
TRBV7-9,NA,many,TRBJ1-6,CASSLLQEYYNSPLHF,TGTGCCAGCAGCTTGTTACAGGAATACTATAATTCACCCCTCCACTTT
TRBV6-1,TRBD2,NA,TRBJ2-3,CAIGTTPRDTQYF,TGTGCTATCGGGACTACGCCTAGGGATACGCAGTATTTT
TRBV6-5,NA,NA,TRBJ2-3,CVSSYGATSTDTQYF,TGTGTCAGCAGTTACGGGGCAACTAGCACAGATACGCAGTATTTT
TRBV11-1,NA,NA,TRBJ2-1,CASSFGADDVQFF,TGTGCCAGCAGCTTCGGCGCGGATGATGTGCAGTTCTTC
TRBV24-1,TRBD1,NA,TRBJ2-2,CATSDTRTGAGELFF,TGTGCCACCAGTGATACCCGAACAGGGGCCGGGGAGCTGTTTTTT
TRBV29-1,TRBD1,many,TRBJ2-1,CSVKDRVGNEQFF,TGCAGCGTTAAGGACAGGGTGGGGAATGAGCAGTTCTTC
TRBV11-3,TRBD2,NA,TRBJ2-1,CASSQTSGLYNEQFF,TGTGCCAGTAGCCAGACTAGCGGACTTTACAACGAGCAGTTCTTC
TRBV20-1,TRBD2,once,TRBJ2-7,CSDTGGGRSSYEQYF,TGCAGTGATACGGGGGGCGGGAGGAGCTCCTACGAGCAGTACTTC
TRBV6-5,TRBD1,once,TRBJ1-3,CTCPGRRQGSGNTIYF,TGTACCTGCCCCGGCCGAAGACAGGGATCCGGAAACACCATATATTTT
TRBV6-1,NA,many,TRBJ2-2,CASKGQVNTGELFF,TGTGCCAGCAAGGGCCAAGTAAACACCGGGGAGCTGTTTTTT